This T cell receptor (beta chain) was recorded in a study of blood T cell repertoires in COVID-19. As for the study in general: Sites in the United States, Italy and Spain provided acute and convalescent COVID-19 samples. T cells, B-cell-depleted T cells, or PBMCs supplied cDNA or gDNA.

Germline V lookup: CDR1 LNHDA, CDR2 SQIVND (reference sequence). V lost 0 bases to trimming and J lost 1 base; unmatched junction nucleotides: 14. CDR3 size: 19 residues. In the original workflow: Nucleated cell counts were estimated from reference gene primer amplification. The data were produced by immunoSEQ multiplex PCR, yet TCRdb's version contains in-frame clones alone and is incomplete. The V and J calls and clone size come from that table; D and trimming were worked out from the DNA. Of 250,000 to 300,000 clones in the sample, about nine tenths were seen once. The sequence was collected from a woman aged 45-65 years who had recovered from COVID-19. The chain carries TRBV19 and TRBJ1-1; the match to TRBD1 covers 7 bases. Sequencing input: peripheral blood. The CDR3 loop is CASSIDGSDRVGGNTEAFF. As DNA, the CDR3 is TGTGCCAGTAGTATAGATGGAAGTGACAGGGTCGGCGGGAACACTGAAGCTTTCTTT.